This T cell receptor (beta chain) was identified during a study of cytotoxic CD8 clonotypes in ibrutinib-treated CLL (dated by TCRdb to the early 2020s). Regarding the complete study: The cohort had around twelve relapsed/refractory and more than 14 treatment-naive patients; 17 to 18 were IGHV unmutated. Cryopreserved peripheral blood mononuclear cells were collected before treatment, at response, and at either disease progression or sustained remission. Partial responses were observed in roughly 25 patients and complete responses in 2; after a median follow-up of around 68 months, remission was maintained in approximately 14 patients and progression was observed in approximately 12. The response samples were drawn at a median of 12 months into treatment, with a range of roughly 6 to 40 months. On average, each sample had 255,043 productive templates and around 100,000 productive rearrangements. Longitudinal samples were obtainable from about 30% of the roughly 90 participants in the trial. Patients were still on ibrutinib when every remission and progressive disease sample was collected. What the work shows at the level of the full study, not this receptor alone: Baseline clonality was found to be higher than that of age-matched healthy donors and was strongly correlated with circulating CD8+ T-cell counts. Public clonotypes were rare and either shrank or stayed stable during treatment, and the rise in clonality at ibrutinib response reflected expansion of private clonotypes. Clonality rose at ibrutinib response, remained stable during sustained remission, and dropped back toward baseline at progression. Sustained-remission and progressing patients did not have matched sampling times, and lymph node repertoires were not examined.

The time point label corresponds to: progressive disease on ibrutinib. Approximately 2 micrograms of genomic DNA were extracted from cryopreserved PBMCs for TCR beta library preparation. Longitudinal blood samples from CLL patients receiving ibrutinib monotherapy were subjected to high-throughput TCR beta sequencing. The patients took part in an open-label, single-center phase 2 trial of ibrutinib monotherapy. A MiSeq instrument was used for deep resolution sequencing, which targeted depths ranging from 1 in 1 million up to 1 in 200,000 T cells, with coverage averaging 10x for each clonotype. TCR beta libraries were generated with the immunoSEQ hsTCRB Kit. On the study's bioinformatics: ImmunoSEQ Data Assistant and ImmunoSEQ Analyzer were used for data analysis, and V, D and J genes were assigned according to IMGT definitions. Clonality, with values ranging from 0 to 1, was calculated as one minus the normalized Shannon entropy of productive rearrangement frequencies. Public clonotype analysis was restricted to overrepresented clonotypes comprising at least 0.05% of each patient's repertoire. Thirteen repertoires from age-matched healthy donors, obtained from immuneACCESS, served as clonality controls. TCRdb carries this immuneACCESS record with in-frame sequences only. Its versions omit some clonotypes, under half of them owing to an unresolved V gene in the studies checked, with the rest unexplained. V, J and clone size are taken as reported in that table, and D and trimming were inferred from the DNA itself. This sample has 270,000 or so clones in its table, and around 69% of those were observed once. The ten most abundant clones make up 5.6% of the sample.

This clone was seen only a few times. Its antigen remains unidentified. Base qualities are not recorded, but no much larger clone differs from it by a single base. CDR1 and CDR2 (SQVTM, ANQGSEA) derive from the germline V gene. Taken from cysteine to phenylalanine, the CDR3 has 11 residues. The DNA shown is the 33-base CDR3, in frame from base 1. The V end loses 1 base and the J end loses 5 bases, and a stretch of 5 bases separates them. The chain was built from TRBV29-1 and TRBJ1-2; the D gene is unclear. The TCR was taken from a human donor with chronic lymphocytic leukemia. Sequencing used PBMCs, obtained at disease progression, from a patient treated with ibrutinib. This receptor carries the CDR3 CSVEAIYGYTF. DNA sequence: TGCAGCGTTGAAGCCATTTATGGCTACACCTTC.